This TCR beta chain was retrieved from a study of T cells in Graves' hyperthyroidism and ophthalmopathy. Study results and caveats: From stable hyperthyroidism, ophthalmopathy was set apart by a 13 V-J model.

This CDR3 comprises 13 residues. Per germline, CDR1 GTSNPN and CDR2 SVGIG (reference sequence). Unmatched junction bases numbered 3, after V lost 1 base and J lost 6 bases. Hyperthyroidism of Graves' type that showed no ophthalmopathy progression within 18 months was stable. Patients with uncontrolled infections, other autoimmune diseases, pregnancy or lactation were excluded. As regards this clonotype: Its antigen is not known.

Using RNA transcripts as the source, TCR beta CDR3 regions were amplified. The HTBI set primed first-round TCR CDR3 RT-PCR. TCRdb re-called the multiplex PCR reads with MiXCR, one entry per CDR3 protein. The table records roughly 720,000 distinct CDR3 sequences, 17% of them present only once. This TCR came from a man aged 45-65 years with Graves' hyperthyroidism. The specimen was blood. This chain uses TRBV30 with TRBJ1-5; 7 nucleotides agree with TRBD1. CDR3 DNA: TGTGCCTGGAGTGGCAGGGGGACTCAGCCCCAGCATTTT. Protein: CAWSGRGTQPQHF.